This paragraph reports one T cell receptor (beta chain). The antigen is unknown. Germline values: CDR1 SGHRS, CDR2 YFSETQ. This CDR3 has 17 amino acids. The V and J ends lost 3 bases and 3 bases, in that order; junction bases with no gene match: 10. These data come from a study of identical twins. MiXCR was run by TCRdb on the 5' RACE reads, yielding one entry per CDR3 protein. Among some 900,000 distinct CDR3 sequences, 12% were seen once, and the ten largest hold around 1.6%. Overall study findings and caveats: Donors were not followed over many years; analysis was cross-sectional. Modeled out-of-frame TCR alpha sharing in monozygotic twins fell below observed levels.

The sample also formed part of further work on yellow fever vaccine responses in identical twins.

What was sequenced was PBMCs. The sequence was obtained from a woman in her late teens or twenties in good health. The chain uses TRBV5-1 and TRBJ2-5; 11 bases map to TRBD2. The DNA for the CDR3 is TGCGCCAGCAGCTCCCTGTTACTAGCGGGAGTTGAAGAGACCCAGTACTTC. Amino acids: CASSSLLLAGVEETQYF.